The next 18 T cell receptor beta chains were all read from a single sample in a study of CD8 T cells in Susac syndrome. Random-hexamer reverse transcription was applied to roughly 0.5 to 1 ug RNA. MiXCR, run by TCRdb on the immunoSEQ multiplex PCR reads, gives a single entry per CDR3 protein. This sample carries 160,000 or so distinct CDR3 sequences, around 95% of them seen once, and the ten largest clones take more than 0.11%. Sample: CD4+ T cells from PBMCs. These receptors were obtained from a human donor in good health.

Regarding this clonotype: An end of the junction does not agree with germline; a read error may underlie this. The V gene is TRBV20-1, the J gene TRBJ1-1; 7 bases are shared with TRBD1. Germline CDR1 and CDR2: DFQATT and SNEGSKA (reference sequence). The CDR3 is made up of 12 amino acids. This chain's CDR3 is CSGRQGNTEAFF. In DNA, the CDR3 is TGCAGTGGTAGACAGGGGAACACTGAAGCTTTCTTT.

A single count supports this clonotype. The chain carries TRBV18 and TRBJ2-1; D may be TRBD2 (5 bases). The germline CDR1 and CDR2 sequences are KGHSH and LQKENI. Trimming stripped 3 bases from V and 6 bases from J, with 15 bases between. This CDR3 spans 15 amino acids. This CDR3 is CASSPTGLEGNEQFF. Here the CDR3 DNA reads TGTGCCAGCTCACCCACGGGCTTAGAGGGCAATGAGCAGTTCTTC.

The J gene is TRBJ2-3, the V gene TRBV30; weak D call: TRBD2 (6 bases). The CDR3 spans 15 residues. Germline CDR1 reads GTSNPN; CDR2 reads SVGIG (reference sequence). Trimming removed 6 bases at V and 5 bases at J, with 21 bases between. CDR3 in DNA: TGTGCCTGCTCCCCCTGGGCGGGGATTGGAGATACGCAGTATTTT. Its translation is CACSPWAGIGDTQYF.

V usage is TRBV30 and J usage is TRBJ2-7; D might be TRBD1 (6 bases). This CDR3 has 14 amino acids. In germline, CDR1 is GTSNPN, CDR2 SVGIG (reference sequence). Trimming took 0 bases from V and 0 from J, leaving 9 bases between them. For the CDR3, the DNA is TGTGCCTGGAGTGTACAGGGAACCTCCTACGAGCAGTACTTC. Protein sequence: CAWSVQGTSYEQYF. Combining the CDR3 with reference TRBV30 and TRBJ2-7 gives the whole variable domain SQTIHQWPATLVQPVGSPLSLECTVEGTSNPNLYWYRQAAGRGLQLLFYSVGIGQISSEVPQNLSASRPQDRQFILSSKKLLLSDSGFYLCAWSVQGTSYEQYFGPGTRLTVT.

The chain combines TRBV20-1 with TRBJ2-5; 7 nucleotides match TRBD1. Per germline, CDR1 DFQATT and CDR2 SNEGSKA (reference sequence). V trimming: 5 bases; J trimming: 2 bases; junction bases outside the gene matches: 8. This CDR3 is built from 14 residues. This chain's CDR3 is CSASTDRDQETQYF. The CDR3, as DNA: TGCAGTGCTTCAACCGACAGGGATCAAGAGACCCAGTACTTC.

The CDR3 DNA reads TGTGCCAGCAGTAAAGGGGGGACAGGTTACGCTAACTATGGCTACACCTTC. This gives the protein CASSKGGTGYANYGYTF. The rearrangement uses TRBV28 and TRBJ1-2, with 8 bases aligning to TRBD1. This CDR3 contains 17 residues. The V gene end was trimmed by 5 bases and the J gene end by 0 bases; junction bases not matched to a gene: 11. In germline, CDR1 is MDHEN, CDR2 SYDVKM.

V and J are TRBV29-1 and TRBJ1-4; D is undetermined. CDR1 SQVTM and CDR2 ANQGSEA come from the germline V gene. The CDR3 sequence is 11 residues long. The V and J ends lost 4 bases and 6 bases respectively, with 6 bases between them. As DNA, the CDR3 is TGCAGCGTTGCCCGAGATGAAAAACTGTTTTTT. This sequence encodes CSVARDEKLFF.

This rearrangement joins TRBV12-5 to TRBJ2-4, with TRBD1 matching over 9 bases. After removal of 3 bases from V and 1 base from J, the junction contained 4 bases not matched to a gene. This CDR3 has 16 amino acids. Germline V gives CDR1 LGHNT, CDR2 FRNRAP. Here the CDR3 reads CASGFRQGGAKNIQYF. The CDR3 DNA is TGTGCTAGTGGTTTCCGACAGGGGGGGGCCAAAAACATTCAGTACTTC.

The genes are TRBV6-1 and TRBJ1-1; the D is unclear. Germline V lookup: CDR1 MNHNS, CDR2 SASEGT. This CDR3 region has 13 residues. Deletions cut 1 base from V and 3 bases from J, with 6 bases between. The CDR3 DNA follows: TGTGCCAGCAGTGAAGTAGTCTACACTGAAGCTTTCTTT. This translates into CASSEVVYTEAFF.

The J gene is TRBJ1-2, the V gene TRBV25-1; D is unresolved. Germline V CDR1 and CDR2: MGHDK, SYGVNS. With 3 bases removed from V and 4 bases from J, the gap between germline ends came to 9 bases. The CDR3 spans 13 residues. The CDR3 region has the DNA TGTGCCAGCAGTGATTTTAGCATCTATGGCTACACCTTC. Translating it yields CASSDFSIYGYTF.

The V call is TRBV3-1, the J call TRBJ1-2; tentative D call: TRBD1 (6 bases). Germline CDR1 is LGHDT and CDR2 is YNNKEL (reference sequence). This CDR3 has 12 amino acids. The V end was cut by 1 base, the J end by 11 bases, with 11 bases between. CDR3 sequence reads: CASSQAAGAYTF. For the CDR3, the DNA is TGTGCCAGCAGCCAAGCGGCGGGGGCGTACACCTTC. Combining the CDR3 with reference TRBV3-1 and TRBJ1-2 gives the whole variable domain DTAVSQTPKYLVTQMGNDKSIKCEQNLGHDTMYWYKQDSKKFLKIMFSYNNKELIINETVPNRFSPKSPDKAHLNLHINSLELGDSAVYFCASSQAAGAYTFGSGTRLTVV.

V is TRBV24-1 and J is TRBJ2-5; the D gene could be TRBD1 or TRBD2 (5 bases each). V lost 2 bases and J 5 bases, leaving 14 bases between the germline ends. Germline CDR1 and CDR2: KGHDR and SFDVKD. The CDR3 extends over 15 amino acids. This CDR3 is CATSDSGAATETQYF. CDR3 DNA: TGTGCCACCAGTGATTCCGGGGCAGCCACTGAGACCCAGTACTTC.

The chain has TRBV5-1 and TRBJ1-2, with D perhaps TRBD1 (5 bases). V lost 3 bases and J 6 bases, leaving 15 bases between the germline ends. Germline V gene sequence: CDR1 SGHRS, CDR2 YFSETQ. The CDR3 has 14 amino acids. In DNA form, the CDR3 reads TGCGCCAGCAGCTCCACCGACAGCCGAGATGGCTACACCTTC. Its protein product is CASSSTDSRDGYTF.

J is TRBJ1-5 and V is TRBV6-1, with TRBD1 matching 10 bases. The ends lost 5 bases at V and 3 bases at J; junction bases unmatched: 4. The CDR3 has 15 amino acids. Germline CDR1 is MNHNS and CDR2 is SASEGT. CDR3 nucleotides: TGTGCCAGCAGTAGACAGGGGGCGGACAATCAGCCCCAGCATTTT. Its protein product is CASSRQGADNQPQHF.

The chain joins TRBV30 to TRBJ1-5; D is undetermined. CDR1 is GTSNPN and CDR2 is SVGIG in the germline V gene (reference sequence). This CDR3 has 13 residues. Trimming pared 0 bases from V and 5 bases from J, leaving 8 bases between. The CDR3 reads CAWSVHGDQPQHF. The CDR3 DNA follows: TGTGCCTGGAGTGTACACGGCGATCAGCCCCAGCATTTT.

The V and J genes are TRBV9 and TRBJ2-3; no firm D call. Trimming pared 5 bases from V and 4 bases from J, leaving 14 bases between. The CDR3 is 14 residues long. Germline V gene data show CDR1 as SGDLS and CDR2 as YYNGEE. This chain's CDR3 is CASSRDRLADTQYF. In nucleotides, the CDR3 is TGTGCCAGCAGTAGGGATAGGCTGGCAGATACGCAGTATTTT.

This chain links TRBV3-1 with TRBJ1-3; perhaps TRBD1 as D (5 bases). The CDR3 consists of 15 residues. The germline V and J ends were trimmed by 4 bases and 0 bases, with 10 bases remaining between them. CDR1 is LGHDT and CDR2 is YNNKEL in the germline V gene (reference sequence). For the CDR3, the DNA is TGTGCCAGCAGCCCAGGGACCGGCTCTGGAAACACCATATATTTT. As protein: CASSPGTGSGNTIYF.

This sequence joins TRBV10-3 and TRBJ1-6, with D perhaps TRBD1 (6 bases). V shed 4 bases and J shed 0 bases, with 16 bases lying between them. CDR3 length equals 18 residues. The germline gives CDR1 ENHRY, CDR2 SYGVKD. CDR3 residues: CAISGDTAGSSYNSPLHF. CDR3 DNA: TGTGCCATCAGTGGGGACACAGCCGGGAGCTCCTATAATTCACCCCTCCACTTT.